The TCR beta chain described here comes from a study of cytomegalovirus exposure and HLA in healthy donors. The overall study: Within an early data release were about 85 million unique TCRs drawn from HLA-typed donors.

General study findings and limits: Earlier analysis found most TCR beta V segments productive about 87% or about 30% of the time.

PCR primers comprised 60 Vbeta and 13 Jbeta primers. Clones were read by immunoSEQ multiplex PCR, and TCRdb kept only the in-frame ones, dropping some. The data hold about 190,000 clones, with 60% to 85% observed a single time. CDR1 and CDR2 from the germline V gene are MNHNY and SVGAGI (reference sequence). The CDR3 has 11 residues. As to this clone: What it binds is not known. Its ends do not fully match the called genes, so a read error is possible.

The chain links TRBV6-6 to TRBJ2-7, with 8 bases identical to TRBD2. Sequenced input: PBMCs. The origin of this receptor is a woman aged 18 to 35 in good health and CMV-seronegative. This chain's CDR3 is CASSSTGTSHF. The CDR3 nucleotides read TGTGCCAGCAGTTCCACCGGGACTAGTCACTTC.